This TCR beta chain was recovered during a study of human thymus T cells. Whole-study results and caveats: Related research reported highly overlapping thymic repertoires among unrelated individuals. Gene usage for V and J segments appeared biased in thymic and blood repertoires.

This table comes from immunoSEQ multiplex PCR, and its TCRdb copy is limited to in-frame clones, with some not included. The profile shows tens of thousands of clones, nearly 98% of them singletons. On this clone: Its target is not known.

Trimming took 3 bases from V and 6 from J; bases not matched to a gene: 7. Germline loops: CDR1 WNHNN, CDR2 SYGVQD (reference sequence). The CDR3 runs 15 residues. Resections from corrective heart surgery supplied the thymus tissue. Having surgery to correct congenital heart defects, healthy Finnish infants acted as the donors. V gene TRBV10-1 combines with J gene TRBJ2-7; 11 positions agree with TRBD1. The sequenced material came from thymus tissue. This clonotype was sampled from a boy younger than two with a congenital heart defect but otherwise immunologically healthy. The CDR3: CASSENGTGGAEQYF. DNA for the CDR3: TGCGCCAGCAGTGAAAATGGGACAGGGGGGGCCGAGCAGTACTTC.